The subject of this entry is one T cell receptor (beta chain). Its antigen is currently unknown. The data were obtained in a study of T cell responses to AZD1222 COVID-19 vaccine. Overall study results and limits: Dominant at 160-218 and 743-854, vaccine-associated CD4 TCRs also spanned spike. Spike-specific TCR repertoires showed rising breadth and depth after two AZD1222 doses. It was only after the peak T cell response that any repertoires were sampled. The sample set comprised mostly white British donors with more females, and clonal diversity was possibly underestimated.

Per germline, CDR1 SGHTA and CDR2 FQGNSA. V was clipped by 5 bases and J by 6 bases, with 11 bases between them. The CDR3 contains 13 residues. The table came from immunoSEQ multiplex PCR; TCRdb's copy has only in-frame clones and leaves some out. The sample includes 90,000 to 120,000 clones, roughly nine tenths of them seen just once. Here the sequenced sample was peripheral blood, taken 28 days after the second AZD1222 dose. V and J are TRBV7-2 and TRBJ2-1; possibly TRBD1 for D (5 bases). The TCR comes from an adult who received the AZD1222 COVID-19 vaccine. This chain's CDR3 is CASSPRQGNEQFF. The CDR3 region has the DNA TGTGCCAGCAGCCCTCGCCAGGGCAATGAGCAGTTCTTC.